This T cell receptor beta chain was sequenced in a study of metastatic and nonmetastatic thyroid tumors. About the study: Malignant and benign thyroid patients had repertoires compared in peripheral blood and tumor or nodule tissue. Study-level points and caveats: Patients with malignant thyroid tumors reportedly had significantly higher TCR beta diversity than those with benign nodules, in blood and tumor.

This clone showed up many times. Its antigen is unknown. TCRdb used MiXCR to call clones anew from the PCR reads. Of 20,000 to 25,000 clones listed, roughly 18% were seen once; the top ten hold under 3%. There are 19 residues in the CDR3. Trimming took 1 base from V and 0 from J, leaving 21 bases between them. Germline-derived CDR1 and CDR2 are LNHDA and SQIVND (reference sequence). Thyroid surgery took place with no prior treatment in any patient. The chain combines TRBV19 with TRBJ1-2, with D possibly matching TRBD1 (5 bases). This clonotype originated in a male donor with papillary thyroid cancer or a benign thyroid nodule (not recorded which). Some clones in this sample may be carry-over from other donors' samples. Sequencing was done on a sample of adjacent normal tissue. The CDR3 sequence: CASSIVPAGQGPTNYGYTF. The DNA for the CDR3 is TGTGCCAGTAGTATAGTGCCTGCGGGCCAGGGACCGACTAACTATGGCTACACCTTC.